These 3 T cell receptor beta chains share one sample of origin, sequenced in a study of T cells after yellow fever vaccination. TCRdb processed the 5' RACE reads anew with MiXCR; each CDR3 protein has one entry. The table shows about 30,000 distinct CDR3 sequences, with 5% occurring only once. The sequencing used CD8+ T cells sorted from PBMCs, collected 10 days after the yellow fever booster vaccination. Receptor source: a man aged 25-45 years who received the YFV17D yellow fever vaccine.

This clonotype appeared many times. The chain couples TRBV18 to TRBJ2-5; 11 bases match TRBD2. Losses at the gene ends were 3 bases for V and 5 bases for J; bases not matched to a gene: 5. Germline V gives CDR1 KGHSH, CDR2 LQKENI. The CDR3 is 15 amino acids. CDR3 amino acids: CASSPGTSGVETQYF. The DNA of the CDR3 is TGTGCCAGCTCACCCGGGACTAGCGGAGTGGAGACCCAGTACTTC.

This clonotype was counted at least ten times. DNA of the CDR3: TGTGCCAGCAGTTTAGAGGGCACCTACGAGCAGTACTTC. Its protein is CASSLEGTYEQYF. V gene TRBV27 combines with J gene TRBJ2-7; D is possibly TRBD2 (5 bases). V was clipped by 2 bases and J by 2 bases, with 7 bases between them. The CDR3 has 13 residues. Germline V gene data show CDR1 as MNHEY and CDR2 as SMNVEV (reference sequence).

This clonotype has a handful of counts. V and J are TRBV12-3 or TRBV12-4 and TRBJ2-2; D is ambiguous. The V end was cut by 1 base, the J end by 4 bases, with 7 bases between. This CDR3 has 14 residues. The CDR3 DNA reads TGTGCCAGCAGTTTAGGCGGAGTCACCGGGGAGCTGTTTTTT. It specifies CASSLGGVTGELFF.